Listed below are T cell receptor beta chains from one sample, sequenced in a study of TIL therapy for anti-PD-1-resistant metastatic lung cancer. The protocol was immunoSEQ multiplex PCR, while the TCRdb copy is restricted to in-frame clones and leaves out a portion. The profile shows about 26,000 clones, around 77% of them singletons. Specimen: tumor tissue, collected at baseline. The receptors derive from a person aged 25 to 79 with non-small cell lung cancer. CDR3s include the opening cysteine and the closing phenylalanine or tryptophan. The D gene is left open where the match is weak. For some rows the clone size is stated as once, few or many, or as a class when expanded; others skip it.

j_call clone_size d_call v_call cdr3_length cdr3_nt cdr3_aa
TRBJ2-3 few . TRBV13 16 TGTGCCAGCAGCTCTACCCGGGGTGGGAGCACAGATACGCAGTATTTT CASSSTRGGSTDTQYF
TRBJ2-3 . TRBD2 TRBV18 16 TGTGCCAGCTCACCGGGGCTAGCGGGGCCCCCAGATACGCAGTATTTT CASSPGLAGPPDTQYF
TRBJ1-5 once . TRBV6-1 13 TGTGCCAGCATGGTCGGGGTGGGTCAGCCCCAGCATTTT CASMVGVGQPQHF
TRBJ1-2 once . TRBV18 13 TGTGCCAGCTCCCAGGGTGGGCAATATGGCTACACCTTC CASSQGGQYGYTF
TRBJ1-6 . . TRBV5-1 13 TGCGCCAGCAGCCCATGGGGCCGGGAACCCCTCCACTTT CASSPWGREPLHF
TRBJ2-3 . . TRBV5-4 14 TGTGCCAGCAGCAAGAATAGCGGCACAGATACGCAGTATTTT CASSKNSGTDTQYF
TRBJ1-6 few . TRBV4-1 16 TGCGCCAGCAGCCAGGGAGGGGGGATTAATAATTCACCCCTCCACTTT CASSQGGGINNSPLHF
TRBJ2-3 . . TRBV19 14 TGTGCCAGTAGTTACCGGGTGCACACAGATACGCAGTATTTT CASSYRVHTDTQYF
TRBJ2-1 . TRBD2 TRBV6-6 15 TGTGCCAGCAGTTACCCGGGGGGAGGGTTCGATGAGCAGTTCTTC CASSYPGGGFDEQFF
TRBJ2-3 . . TRBV7-7 15 TGTGCCAGCAGCTTAGGAGACAGTCACACAGATACGCAGTATTTT CASSLGDSHTDTQYF
TRBJ2-1 . TRBD2 TRBV11-2 18 TGTGCCAGCAGCTTAGGACTAGCGGGGGCGATCTCCTACAATGAGCAGTTCTTC CASSLGLAGAISYNEQFF
TRBJ2-7 . TRBD2 TRBV19 16 TGTGCCAGTAGTATTCTAGCGGGGCCCCGCTCCTACGAGCAGTACTTC CASSILAGPRSYEQYF
TRBJ2-3 . TRBD1 TRBV9 18 TGTGCCAGCAGGGTGGTGGGACAGGGTATCTTCGGCACAGATACGCAGTATTTT CASRVVGQGIFGTDTQYF
TRBJ2-5 . . TRBV30 15 TGTGCCTGGAGGGAGGAACTACGTAGCGAAGAGACCCAGTACTTC CAWREELRSEETQYF
TRBJ2-3 . . TRBV7-2 15 TGTGCCAGCAGCTTAGTGGGGGGACTTACGGATACGCAGTATTTT CASSLVGGLTDTQYF
TRBJ1-3 . . TRBV9 13 TGTGCCAGCAGCGTAGGTGGGGGAAACACCATATATTTT CASSVGGGNTIYF
TRBJ2-3 once . TRBV6-1 15 TGTGCCAGCAGTGACGTGGGACTCCACACAGATACGCAGTATTTT CASSDVGLHTDTQYF
TRBJ1-5 medium-sized . TRBV30 16 TGTGCCTGGAGTGTACAGCTTAAGGACGGCAATCAGCCCCAGCATTTT CAWSVQLKDGNQPQHF
TRBJ1-1 . . TRBV11-3 14 TGTGCCAGCAGCTTGGGCCTGGAAGGCACTGAAGCTTTCTTT CASSLGLEGTEAFF
TRBJ2-1 . . TRBV6-1 14 TGTGCCACCGAAGGGGTTTCTGGGGGCAATGAGCAGTTCTTC CATEGVSGGNEQFF
TRBJ2-3 . TRBD2 TRBV7-3 14 TGTGCCAGCAGCTTACTAGCGGGGCCAGATACGCAGTATTTT CASSLLAGPDTQYF
TRBJ2-5 . . TRBV7-2 12 TGTGCCAGCAGCTTAAGCGGGCGGACCCAGTACTTC CASSLSGRTQYF
TRBJ1-1 . . TRBV27 14 TGTGCCAGCAGTTTAAGGCGGGGACACACTGAAGCTTTCTTT CASSLRRGHTEAFF
TRBJ1-3 . TRBD1 TRBV27 15 TGTGCCAGCAGTTTGACAGGGAACTCTGGAAACACCATATATTTT CASSLTGNSGNTIYF
TRBJ1-1 . TRBD1 TRBV14 12 TGTGCCAGCAGTGAAGACAGGGATGAAGCTTTCTTT CASSEDRDEAFF
TRBJ1-4 . TRBD1 TRBV11-3 16 TGTGCCAGCAGCCCCCACCAACAGGGGGCTGGTGAAAAACTGTTTTTT CASSPHQQGAGEKLFF
TRBJ2-5 once TRBD1 TRBV7-2 14 TGTGCCAGCAGCCCTGGACAGGATCAAGAGACCCAGTACTTC CASSPGQDQETQYF
TRBJ2-7 . . TRBV21-1 14 TGTGCCAGCAGCAATGACAGTGAAAGCTACGAGCAGTACTTC CASSNDSESYEQYF